This T cell receptor beta chain was recorded in a study of T cell responses to AZD1222 COVID-19 vaccine. Study findings and constraints: After two AZD1222 doses, spike-specific TCR breadth and depth rose versus day 0.

Note on this clone: The antigen is unknown.

CDR3 length: 14 amino acids. V shed 4 bases and J shed 2 bases, with 13 bases lying between them. CDR1 SGHDT and CDR2 YYEEEE come from the germline V gene. TCRdb keeps only in-frame clones here, not all; method: immunoSEQ multiplex PCR. In the table there are some 150,000 clones, about 90% of which are singletons. This sequence originates from an adult who received the AZD1222 COVID-19 vaccine. The chain recombines TRBV5-6 with TRBJ2-7; D may correspond to TRBD1 or TRBD2 (6 bases each). Sequencing was performed on peripheral blood, taken 28 days after the second AZD1222 dose. CDR3 coding DNA: TGTGCCAGCAGCGGAGGGGGGAACCCCTACGAGCAGTACTTC. The encoded protein is CASSGGGNPYEQYF.